This TCR beta chain was identified during a study of CD8 T cells in ankylosing spondylitis. Trimming left V 3 bases short and J 1 base short, with 9 bases between. CDR1 and CDR2 from the germline V gene are LGHDT and YNNKEL (reference sequence). The CDR3 runs 14 residues. This clonotype was recorded many times. The antigen is not known. Study-wide findings and caveats: Matched ankylosing spondylitis synovial fluid reportedly showed significant enrichment of disease-linked clones. Blood of patients with ankylosing spondylitis appeared to be characterized by a TCR beta motif of eight highly homologous variants.

One entry per CDR3 protein results from TCRdb running MiXCR on the 5' RACE reads. The data hold fewer than 400,000 distinct CDR3 sequences, with approximately 15% observed a single time. This rearrangement joins TRBV3-1 to TRBJ1-1; D is undetermined. The sequence was obtained from a male donor with ankylosing spondylitis or in good health (not recorded which). What was sequenced was blood, either unsorted or a sorted T cell fraction (not recorded which). This chain's CDR3 is CASSHLQPNTEAFF. CDR3 nucleotide sequence: TGTGCCAGCAGCCATTTACAGCCGAACACTGAAGCTTTCTTT.